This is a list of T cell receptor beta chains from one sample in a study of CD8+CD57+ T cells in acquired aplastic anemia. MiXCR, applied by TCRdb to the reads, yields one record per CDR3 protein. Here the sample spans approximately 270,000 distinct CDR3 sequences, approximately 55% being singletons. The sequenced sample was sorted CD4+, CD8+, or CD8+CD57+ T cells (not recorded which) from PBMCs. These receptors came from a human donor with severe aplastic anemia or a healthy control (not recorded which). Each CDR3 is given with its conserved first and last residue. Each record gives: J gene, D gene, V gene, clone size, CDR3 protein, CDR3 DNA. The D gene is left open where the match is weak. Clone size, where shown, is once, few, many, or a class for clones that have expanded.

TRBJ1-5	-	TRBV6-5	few	CASSLWGDSNQPQHF	TGTGCCAGCAGCCTTTGGGGGGATAGCAATCAGCCCCAGCATTTT
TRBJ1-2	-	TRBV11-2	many	CASSPEGGNYGYTF	TGTGCCAGCAGCCCGGAGGGGGGCAACTATGGCTACACCTTC
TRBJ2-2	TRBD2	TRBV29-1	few	CSVDIAGTTGELFF	TGCAGCGTTGATATAGCGGGGACCACCGGGGAGCTGTTTTTT
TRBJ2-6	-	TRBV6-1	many	CASSVGDSGANVLTF	TGTGCCAGCAGTGTGGGGGACTCTGGGGCCAACGTCCTGACTTTC
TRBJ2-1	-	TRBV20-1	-	CSARDMGGRKQFF	TGCAGTGCTAGAGATATGGGGGGCAGAAAGCAGTTCTTC
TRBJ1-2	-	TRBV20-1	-	CSAPTSGGGYGYTF	TGCAGTGCCCCAACGTCGGGAGGAGGCTATGGCTACACCTTC
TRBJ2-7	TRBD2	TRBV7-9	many	CASSLSPRGGRGYEQYF	TGTGCCAGCAGCCTATCCCCCCGGGGGGGCAGGGGCTACGAGCAGTACTTC
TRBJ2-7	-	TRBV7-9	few	CASSSPVEGLYEQYF	TGTGCCAGCAGCTCGCCAGTCGAGGGGCTCTACGAGCAGTACTTC
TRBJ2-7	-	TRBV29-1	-	CSVGELTSYEQYF	TGCAGCGTTGGTGAGTTAACCTCCTACGAGCAGTACTTC
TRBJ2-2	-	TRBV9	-	CASSVSTNTGELFF	TGTGCCAGCAGCGTGTCCACGAACACCGGGGAGCTGTTTTTT
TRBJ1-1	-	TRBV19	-	CASSREGGAVSTEAFF	TGTGCCAGTAGTAGGGAGGGGGGCGCGGTAAGTACTGAAGCTTTCTTT
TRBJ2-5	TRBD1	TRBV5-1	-	CASSLAPGQQETQYF	TGCGCCAGCAGCTTGGCCCCGGGACAGCAAGAGACCCAGTACTTC
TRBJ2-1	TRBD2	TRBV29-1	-	CSVAMGGAYNEQFF	TGCAGCGTAGCGATGGGGGGGGCCTACAATGAGCAGTTCTTC
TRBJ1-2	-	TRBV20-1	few	CSASDGDYGYTF	TGCAGTGCTAGCGACGGCGACTATGGCTACACCTTC
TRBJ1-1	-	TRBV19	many	CASSFQQGLGTEAFF	TGTGCCAGTAGTTTCCAACAGGGACTAGGCACTGAAGCTTTCTTT
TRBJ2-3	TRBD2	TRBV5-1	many	CASGISGGAGDTQYF	TGCGCCAGCGGCATTAGCGGGGGGGCCGGAGATACGCAGTATTTT
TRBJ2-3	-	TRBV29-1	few	CSVEPTLGYTQYF	TGCAGCGTTGAACCGACGCTGGGGTATACGCAGTATTTT
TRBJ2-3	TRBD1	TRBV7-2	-	CANSLASTGGTDTQYF	TGTGCCAACAGCTTAGCAAGCACAGGGGGCACAGATACGCAGTATTTT
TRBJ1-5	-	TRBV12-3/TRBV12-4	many	CASSPGLQVDQPQHF	TGTGCCAGCAGTCCGGGGTTGCAAGTTGATCAGCCCCAGCATTTT
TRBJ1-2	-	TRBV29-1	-	CSVHGGNGYTF	TGCAGCGTCCACGGAGGGAATGGCTACACCTTC
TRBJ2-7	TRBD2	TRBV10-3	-	CGSRGAGGWTEQYF	TGTGGTTCCAGGGGAGCGGGGGGATGGACCGAGCAGTACTTC
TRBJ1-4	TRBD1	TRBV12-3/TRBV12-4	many	CASLRTGDEKLFF	TGTGCCAGTCTTCGGACAGGGGATGAAAAACTGTTTTTT
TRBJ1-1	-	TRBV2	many	CASSEEGVAFF	TGTGCCAGCAGTGAGGAAGGGGTAGCTTTCTTT
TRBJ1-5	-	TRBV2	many	CASKTTANQPQHF	TGTGCCAGCAAGACGACGGCCAATCAGCCCCAGCATTTT
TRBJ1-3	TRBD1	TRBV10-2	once	CASSRGQDGNTIYF	TGCGCCAGCAGTCGGGGACAGGATGGAAACACCATATATTTT
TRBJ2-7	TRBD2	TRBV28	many	CASSVLGAGGGSYEQYF	TGTGCCAGCAGTGTCCTCGGAGCCGGCGGGGGGTCTTACGAGCAGTACTTC
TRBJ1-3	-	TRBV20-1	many	CSARDVRGNTIYF	TGCAGTGCTAGGGATGTTCGAGGAAACACCATATATTTT
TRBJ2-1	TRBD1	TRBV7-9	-	CASSSHGKQGNEQFF	TGTGCCAGCAGCTCACACGGAAAACAGGGGAATGAGCAGTTCTTC
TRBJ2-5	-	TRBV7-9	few	CASSLAGAVQETQYF	TGTGCCAGCAGCTTAGCTGGGGCAGTCCAAGAGACCCAGTACTTC
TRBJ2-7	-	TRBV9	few	CASSADLLPHEQYF	TGTGCCAGCAGCGCGGACTTACTCCCACACGAGCAGTACTTC
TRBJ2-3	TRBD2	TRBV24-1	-	CATSDISGGLDTQYF	TGTGCCACCAGTGATATTAGCGGGGGGTTAGATACGCAGTATTTT
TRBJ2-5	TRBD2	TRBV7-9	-	CASSLSRLAGGQETQYF	TGTGCCAGCAGCTTATCCCGACTAGCGGGGGGGCAAGAGACCCAGTACTTC
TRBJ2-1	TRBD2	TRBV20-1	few	CSARSGGADSYNEQFF	TGCAGTGCTCGATCGGGGGGGGCCGACTCCTACAATGAGCAGTTCTTC
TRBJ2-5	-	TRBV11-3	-	CASSSDIQETQYF	TGTGCCAGCAGCTCAGACATTCAAGAGACCCAGTACTTC
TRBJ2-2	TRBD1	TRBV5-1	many	CASSLALLTGNRIGELFF	TGCGCCAGCAGCTTGGCCCTTTTGACAGGGAATCGTATCGGGGAGCTGTTTTTT
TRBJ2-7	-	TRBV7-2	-	CASSLSRGRNEQYF	TGTGCCAGCAGCTTAAGCCGGGGTCGCAATGAGCAGTACTTC
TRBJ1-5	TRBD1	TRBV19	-	CASSIDRAIQPQHF	TGTGCCAGTAGTATTGACAGGGCGATTCAGCCCCAGCATTTT
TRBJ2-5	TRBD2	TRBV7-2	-	CASSFSGTEGETQYF	TGTGCCAGCAGCTTTAGCGGGACTGAGGGCGAGACCCAGTACTTC